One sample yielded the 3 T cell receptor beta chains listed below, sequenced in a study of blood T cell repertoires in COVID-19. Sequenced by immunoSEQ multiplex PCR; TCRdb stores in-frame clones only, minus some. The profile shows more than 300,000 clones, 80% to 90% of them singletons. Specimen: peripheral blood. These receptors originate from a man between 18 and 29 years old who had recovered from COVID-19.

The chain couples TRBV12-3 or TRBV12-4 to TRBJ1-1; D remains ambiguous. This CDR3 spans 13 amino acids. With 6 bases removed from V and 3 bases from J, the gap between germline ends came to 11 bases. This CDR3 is CASSTMEDTEAFF. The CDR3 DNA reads TGTGCCAGCAGCACGATGGAGGACACTGAAGCTTTCTTT.

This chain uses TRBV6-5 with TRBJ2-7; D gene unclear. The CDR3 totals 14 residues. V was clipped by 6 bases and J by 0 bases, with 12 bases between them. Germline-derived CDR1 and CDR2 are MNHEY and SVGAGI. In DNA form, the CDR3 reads TGTGCCAGCAGCTCCACGCCCAGCTCCTACGAGCAGTACTTC. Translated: CASSSTPSSYEQYF.

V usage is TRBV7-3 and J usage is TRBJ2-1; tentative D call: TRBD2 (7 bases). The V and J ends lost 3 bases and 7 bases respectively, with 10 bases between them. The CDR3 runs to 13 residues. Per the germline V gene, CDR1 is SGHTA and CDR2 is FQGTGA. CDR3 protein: CASSLGGLNEQFF. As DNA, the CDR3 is TGTGCCAGCAGCTTGGGGGGGCTGAATGAGCAGTTCTTC.